This is a list of T cell receptor beta chains from one sample in a study of identical twins. TCRdb re-called the 5' RACE reads through MiXCR, storing one row per CDR3 protein. The repertoire consists of hundreds of thousands of distinct CDR3 sequences, with approximately 9% occurring once and the leading ten covering around 0.98%. These data were also filed under a second study, of yellow fever vaccine responses in identical twins.

The sequenced sample consisted of PBMCs. The receptors were gathered from a woman aged 18-29 years in good health. Each CDR3 is given with its conserved first and last residue. Each record gives: clone size, D gene, J gene, V gene, CDR3 protein. D genes are given only for firm matches. Clone size is given for some rows only: seen once, a few or many times, or a class if the clone is expanded.

clone_size: many
d_call: NA
j_call: TRBJ2-1
v_call: TRBV10-3
cdr3_aa: CAISPAGRSYNEQFF

clone_size: few
d_call: NA
j_call: TRBJ2-5
v_call: TRBV6-2/TRBV6-3
cdr3_aa: CASSYSKGTETQYF

clone_size: few
d_call: TRBD2
j_call: TRBJ2-7
v_call: TRBV7-9
cdr3_aa: CASSPGELAGLYEQYF

clone_size: few
d_call: NA
j_call: TRBJ1-2
v_call: TRBV12-3/TRBV12-4
cdr3_aa: CASSLSPGVNYGYTF

clone_size: many
d_call: NA
j_call: TRBJ2-3
v_call: TRBV27
cdr3_aa: CASSLVAGITDTQYF

clone_size: NA
d_call: NA
j_call: TRBJ2-1
v_call: TRBV9
cdr3_aa: CASSVGRGEQFF

clone_size: many
d_call: NA
j_call: TRBJ1-6
v_call: TRBV3-1
cdr3_aa: CASNFPGYNSPLHF

clone_size: few
d_call: NA
j_call: TRBJ1-2
v_call: TRBV20-1
cdr3_aa: CSASSRTANNYGYTF

clone_size: few
d_call: TRBD1
j_call: TRBJ2-1
v_call: TRBV29-1
cdr3_aa: CSVEGSTGATEQFF

clone_size: few
d_call: NA
j_call: TRBJ2-7
v_call: TRBV3-1
cdr3_aa: CASSQALEQYF

clone_size: many
d_call: NA
j_call: TRBJ2-1
v_call: TRBV28
cdr3_aa: CASSFLGDNEQFF

clone_size: many
d_call: NA
j_call: TRBJ2-5
v_call: TRBV7-9
cdr3_aa: CASSPRSEETQYF

clone_size: few
d_call: NA
j_call: TRBJ1-1
v_call: TRBV9
cdr3_aa: CASSVTGGVNTEAFF

clone_size: NA
d_call: TRBD2
j_call: TRBJ2-1
v_call: TRBV6-2/TRBV6-3
cdr3_aa: CASTPGTSGGLGYEQFF

clone_size: many
d_call: NA
j_call: TRBJ2-3
v_call: TRBV4-3
cdr3_aa: CASSQDWTDTQYF

clone_size: many
d_call: NA
j_call: TRBJ2-7
v_call: TRBV11-2
cdr3_aa: CASSLARSSYEQYF

clone_size: few
d_call: NA
j_call: TRBJ2-1
v_call: TRBV25-1
cdr3_aa: CASSLGVEQEQFF

clone_size: many
d_call: NA
j_call: TRBJ2-5
v_call: TRBV5-1
cdr3_aa: CASSLEGSPETQYF

clone_size: NA
d_call: NA
j_call: TRBJ2-1
v_call: TRBV11-2
cdr3_aa: CASSLVDPYNEQFF

clone_size: NA
d_call: NA
j_call: TRBJ2-7
v_call: TRBV11-1
cdr3_aa: CASSPPPREFTYEQYF